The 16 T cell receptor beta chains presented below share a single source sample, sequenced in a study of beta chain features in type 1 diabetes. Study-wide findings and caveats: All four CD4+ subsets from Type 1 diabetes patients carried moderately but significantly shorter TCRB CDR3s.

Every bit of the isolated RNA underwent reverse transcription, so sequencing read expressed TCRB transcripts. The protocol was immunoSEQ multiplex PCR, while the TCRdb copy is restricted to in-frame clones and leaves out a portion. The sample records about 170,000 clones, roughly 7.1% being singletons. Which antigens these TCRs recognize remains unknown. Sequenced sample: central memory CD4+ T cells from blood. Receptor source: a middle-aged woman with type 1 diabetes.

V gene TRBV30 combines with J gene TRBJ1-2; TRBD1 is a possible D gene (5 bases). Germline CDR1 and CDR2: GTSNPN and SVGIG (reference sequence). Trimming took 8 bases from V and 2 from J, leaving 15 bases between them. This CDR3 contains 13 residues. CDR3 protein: CAGVVGGNYGYTF. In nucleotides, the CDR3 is TGTGCCGGGGTTGTGGGGGGAAACTATGGCTACACCTTC.

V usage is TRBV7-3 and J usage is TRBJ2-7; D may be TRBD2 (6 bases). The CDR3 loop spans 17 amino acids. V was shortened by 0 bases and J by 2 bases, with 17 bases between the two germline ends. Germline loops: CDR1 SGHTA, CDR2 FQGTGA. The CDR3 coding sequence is TGTGCCAGCAGCTTAACGGGTGCCGGGGGTAGCCCCTACGAGCAGTACTTC. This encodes CASSLTGAGGSPYEQYF.

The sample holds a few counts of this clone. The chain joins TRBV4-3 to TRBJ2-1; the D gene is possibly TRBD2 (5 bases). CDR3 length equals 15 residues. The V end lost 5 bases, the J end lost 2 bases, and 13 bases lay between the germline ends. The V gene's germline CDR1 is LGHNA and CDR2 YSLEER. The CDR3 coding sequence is TGCGCCAGCAGCTCAAGGAGAGGGACCTACAATGAGCAGTTCTTC. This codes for CASSSRRGTYNEQFF.

CDR3: CSAEEGSSGNTIYF. The CDR3 coding sequence is TGCAGCGCCGAGGAGGGGAGCTCTGGAAACACCATATATTTT. This rearrangement joins TRBV29-1 to TRBJ1-3; D possibly corresponds to TRBD1 (5 bases). The V gene lost 7 bases and the J gene lost 0 bases, with 13 bases spanning the gap. This CDR3 has 14 residues. Germline CDR1 and CDR2: SQVTM and ANQGSEA.

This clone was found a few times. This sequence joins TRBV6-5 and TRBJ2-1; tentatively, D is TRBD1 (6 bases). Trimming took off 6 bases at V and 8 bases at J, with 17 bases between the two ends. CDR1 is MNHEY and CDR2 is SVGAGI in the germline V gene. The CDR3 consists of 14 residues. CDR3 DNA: TGTGCCAGCAGCCCCCCAGGGGCAGGGGATGAGCAGTTCTTC. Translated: CASSPPGAGDEQFF.

In nucleotides, the CDR3 is TGTGCCAGCAGTCCCGTGCGCCGGGGACAGGTCATCCTGAGCTCTGGGGCCAACGTCCTGACTTTC. Its protein product is CASSPVRRGQVILSSGANVLTF. The chain combines TRBV28 with TRBJ2-6; TRBD1 aligns across 8 bases. The CDR3 loop spans 22 amino acids. Germline assignment: CDR1 MDHEN and CDR2 SYDVKM. J gave up 0 bases and V 5 bases, and 21 bases lay outside the gene matches. Together with reference TRBV28 and TRBJ2-6, the CDR3 gives the full variable domain: DVKVTQSSRYLVKRTGEKVFLECVQDMDHENMFWYRQDPGLGLRLIYFSYDVKMKEKGDIPEGYSVSREKKERFSLILESASTNQTSMYLCASSPVRRGQVILSSGANVLTFGAGSRLTVL.

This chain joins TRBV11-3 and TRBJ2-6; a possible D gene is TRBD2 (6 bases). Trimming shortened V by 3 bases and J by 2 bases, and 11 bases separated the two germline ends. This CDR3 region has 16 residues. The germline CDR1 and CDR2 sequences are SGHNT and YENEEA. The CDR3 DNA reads TGTGCCAGCAGCTTGGGCGGGGCGGCTGGGGCCAACGTCCTGACTTTC. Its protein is CASSLGGAAGANVLTF.

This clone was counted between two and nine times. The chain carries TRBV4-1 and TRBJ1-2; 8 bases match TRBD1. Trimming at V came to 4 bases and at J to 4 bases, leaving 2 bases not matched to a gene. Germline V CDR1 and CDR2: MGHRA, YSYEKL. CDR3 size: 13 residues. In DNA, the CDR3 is TGCGCCAGCAGCCGAGGACAGGGCTATGGCTACACCTTC. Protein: CASSRGQGYGYTF.

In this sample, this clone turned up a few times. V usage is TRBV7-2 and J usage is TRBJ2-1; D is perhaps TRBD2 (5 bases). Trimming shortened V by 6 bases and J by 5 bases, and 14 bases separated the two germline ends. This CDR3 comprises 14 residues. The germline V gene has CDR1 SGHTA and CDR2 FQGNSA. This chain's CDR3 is CASSSPGYHNEQFF. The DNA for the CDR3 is TGTGCCAGCAGTTCTCCGGGGTACCACAATGAGCAGTTCTTC.

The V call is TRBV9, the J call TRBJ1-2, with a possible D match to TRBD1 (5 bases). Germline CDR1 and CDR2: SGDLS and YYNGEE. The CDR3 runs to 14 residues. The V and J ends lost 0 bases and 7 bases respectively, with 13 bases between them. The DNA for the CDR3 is TGTGCCAGCAGCGTAGAAGGGGCAGGGTCTGGCTACACCTTC. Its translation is CASSVEGAGSGYTF.

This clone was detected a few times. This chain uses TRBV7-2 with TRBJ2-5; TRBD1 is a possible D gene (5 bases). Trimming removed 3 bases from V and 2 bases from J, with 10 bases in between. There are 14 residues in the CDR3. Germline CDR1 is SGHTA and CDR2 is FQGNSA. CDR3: CASSFRGAQETQYF. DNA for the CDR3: TGTGCCAGCAGCTTCCGTGGGGCGCAAGAGACCCAGTACTTC.

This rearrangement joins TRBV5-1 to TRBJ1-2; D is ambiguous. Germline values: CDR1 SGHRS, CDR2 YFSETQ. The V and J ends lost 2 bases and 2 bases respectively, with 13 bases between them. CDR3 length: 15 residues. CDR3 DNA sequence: TGCGCCAGCAGCTTTAATAGTCAAACGAACTATGGCTACACCTTC. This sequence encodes CASSFNSQTNYGYTF.

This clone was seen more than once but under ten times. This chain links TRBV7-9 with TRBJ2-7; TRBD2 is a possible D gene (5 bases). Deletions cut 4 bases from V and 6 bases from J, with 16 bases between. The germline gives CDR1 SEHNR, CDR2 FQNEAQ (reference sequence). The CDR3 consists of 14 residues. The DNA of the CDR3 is TGTGCCAGCAGCTCGGGGATTACTACCGGCGAGCAGTACTTC. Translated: CASSSGITTGEQYF.

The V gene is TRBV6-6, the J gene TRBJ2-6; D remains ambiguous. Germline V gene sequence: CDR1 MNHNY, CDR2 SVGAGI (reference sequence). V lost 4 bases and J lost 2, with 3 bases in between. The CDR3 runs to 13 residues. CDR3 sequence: CASSLAGANVLTF. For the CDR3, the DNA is TGTGCCAGCAGTTTAGCTGGGGCCAACGTCCTGACTTTC.

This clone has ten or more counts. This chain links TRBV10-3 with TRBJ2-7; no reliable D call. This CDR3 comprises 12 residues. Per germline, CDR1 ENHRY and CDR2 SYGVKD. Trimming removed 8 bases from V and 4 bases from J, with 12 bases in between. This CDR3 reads CAIAPTNYEQYF. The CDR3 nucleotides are TGTGCCATCGCGCCAACCAATTACGAGCAGTACTTC.

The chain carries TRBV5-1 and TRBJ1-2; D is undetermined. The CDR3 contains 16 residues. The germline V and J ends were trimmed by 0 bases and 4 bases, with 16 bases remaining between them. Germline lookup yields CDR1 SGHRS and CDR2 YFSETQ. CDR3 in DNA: TGCGCCAGCAGCTTGGAATTCGGCCATGGAGGCTATGGCTACACCTTC. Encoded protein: CASSLEFGHGGYGYTF.